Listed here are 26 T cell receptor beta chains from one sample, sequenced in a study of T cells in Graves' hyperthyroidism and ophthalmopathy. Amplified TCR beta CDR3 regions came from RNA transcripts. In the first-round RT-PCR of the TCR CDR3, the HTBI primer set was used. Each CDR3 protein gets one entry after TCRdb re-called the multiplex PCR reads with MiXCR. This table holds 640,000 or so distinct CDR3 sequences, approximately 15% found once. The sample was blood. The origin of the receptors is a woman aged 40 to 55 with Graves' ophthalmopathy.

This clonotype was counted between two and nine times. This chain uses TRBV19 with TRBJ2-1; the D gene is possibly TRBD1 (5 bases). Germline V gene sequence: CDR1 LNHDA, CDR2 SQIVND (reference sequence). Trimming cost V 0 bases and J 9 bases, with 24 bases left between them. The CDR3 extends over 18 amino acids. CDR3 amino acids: CASSIEAGFRHSLGEQFF. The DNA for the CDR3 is TGTGCCAGTAGTATAGAGGCAGGGTTTCGGCATTCGCTCGGTGAGCAGTTCTTC.

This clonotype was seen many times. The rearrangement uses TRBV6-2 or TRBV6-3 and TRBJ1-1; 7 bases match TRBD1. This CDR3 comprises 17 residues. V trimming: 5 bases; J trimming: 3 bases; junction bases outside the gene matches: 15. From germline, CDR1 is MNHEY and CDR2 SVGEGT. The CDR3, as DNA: TGTGCCAGCAGTCCTAACAGGGGATCCTATAGGGACACTGAAGCTTTCTTT. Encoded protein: CASSPNRGSYRDTEAFF.

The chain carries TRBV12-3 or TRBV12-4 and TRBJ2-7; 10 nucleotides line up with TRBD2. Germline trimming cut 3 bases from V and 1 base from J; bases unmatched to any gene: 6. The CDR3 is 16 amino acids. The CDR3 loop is CASSFMGTSVSYEQYF. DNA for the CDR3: TGTGCCAGCAGTTTTATGGGGACTAGCGTTTCCTACGAGCAGTACTTC.

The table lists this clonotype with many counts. CDR3 in amino acids: CASTVSPTPGAFF. The CDR3 DNA sequence: TGTGCCAGCACCGTCAGCCCTACGCCAGGAGCTTTCTTT. This rearrangement joins TRBV2 to TRBJ1-1; unclear D gene. Trimming removed 7 bases at V and 10 bases at J, with 19 bases between. This CDR3 has 13 residues. Germline lookup yields CDR1 SNHLY and CDR2 FYNNEI.

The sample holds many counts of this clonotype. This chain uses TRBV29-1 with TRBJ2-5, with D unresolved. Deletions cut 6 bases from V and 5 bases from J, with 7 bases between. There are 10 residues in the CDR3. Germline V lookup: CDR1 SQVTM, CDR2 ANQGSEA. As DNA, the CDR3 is TGCAGCGTCGAGGTGGAGACCCAGTACTTC. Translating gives CSVEVETQYF.

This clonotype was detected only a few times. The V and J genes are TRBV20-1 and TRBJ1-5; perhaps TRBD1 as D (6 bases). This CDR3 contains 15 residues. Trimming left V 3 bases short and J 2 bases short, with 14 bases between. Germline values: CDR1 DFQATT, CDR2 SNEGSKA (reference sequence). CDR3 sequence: CSASLSGHGNQPQHF. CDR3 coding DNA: TGCAGTGCTAGTCTTTCGGGACACGGCAATCAGCCCCAGCATTTT.

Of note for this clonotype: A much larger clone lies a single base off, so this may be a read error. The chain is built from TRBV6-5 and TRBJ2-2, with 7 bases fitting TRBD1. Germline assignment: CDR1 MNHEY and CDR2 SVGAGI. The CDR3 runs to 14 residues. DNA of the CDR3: TGTGCCGGCAGTTCCTCAGGGGGCACCGGGGAGCTGTTTTTT. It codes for CAGSSSGGTGELFF.

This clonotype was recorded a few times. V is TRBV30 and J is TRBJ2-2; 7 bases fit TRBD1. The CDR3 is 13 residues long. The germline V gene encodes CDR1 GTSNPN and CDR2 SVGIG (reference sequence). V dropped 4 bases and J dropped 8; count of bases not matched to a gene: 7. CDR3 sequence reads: CAWKIQGTGELFF. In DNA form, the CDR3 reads TGTGCCTGGAAAATACAGGGGACGGGGGAGCTGTTTTTT.

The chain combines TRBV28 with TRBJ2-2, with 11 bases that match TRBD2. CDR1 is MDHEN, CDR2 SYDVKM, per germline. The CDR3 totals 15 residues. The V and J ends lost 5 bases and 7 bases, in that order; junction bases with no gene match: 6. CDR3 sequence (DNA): TGTGCCAGCAGTCAAACACTAGCGGGGGACGGGGAGCTGTTTTTT. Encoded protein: CASSQTLAGDGELFF. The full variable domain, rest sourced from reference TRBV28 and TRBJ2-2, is DVKVTQSSRYLVKRTGEKVFLECVQDMDHENMFWYRQDPGLGLRLIYFSYDVKMKEKGDIPEGYSVSREKKERFSLILESASTNQTSMYLCASSQTLAGDGELFFGEGSRLTVL.

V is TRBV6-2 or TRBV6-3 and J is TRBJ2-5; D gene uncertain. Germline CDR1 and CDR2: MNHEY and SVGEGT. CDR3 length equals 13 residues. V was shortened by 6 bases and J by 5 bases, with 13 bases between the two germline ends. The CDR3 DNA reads TGTGCCAGCAGGACGAGAGAGGTGGAGACCCAGTACTTC. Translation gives CASRTREVETQYF.

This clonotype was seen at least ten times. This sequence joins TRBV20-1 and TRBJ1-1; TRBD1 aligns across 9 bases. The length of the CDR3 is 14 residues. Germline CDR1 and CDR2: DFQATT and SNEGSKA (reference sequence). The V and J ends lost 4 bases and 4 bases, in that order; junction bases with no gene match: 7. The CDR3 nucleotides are TGCAGTGCTACTACAGGGGGCGCGACCACTGAAGCTTTCTTT. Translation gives CSATTGGATTEAFF.

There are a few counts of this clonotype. Here the CDR3 reads CSVEATGVGYGYTF. CDR3 bases: TGCAGCGTTGAGGCCACAGGGGTGGGGTATGGCTACACCTTC. The rearrangement links TRBV29-1 to TRBJ1-2, with 7 bases identical to TRBD1. After removal of 3 bases from V and 5 bases from J, the junction contained 9 bases not matched to a gene. Germline lookup yields CDR1 SQVTM and CDR2 ANQGSEA. The CDR3 is 14 amino acids.

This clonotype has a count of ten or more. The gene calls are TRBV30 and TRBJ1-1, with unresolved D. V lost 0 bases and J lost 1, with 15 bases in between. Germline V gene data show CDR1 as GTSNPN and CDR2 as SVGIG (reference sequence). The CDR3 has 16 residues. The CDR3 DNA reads TGTGCCTGGAGTGTACCCGATCGGGCCCCGAACACTGAAGCTTTCTTT. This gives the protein CAWSVPDRAPNTEAFF.

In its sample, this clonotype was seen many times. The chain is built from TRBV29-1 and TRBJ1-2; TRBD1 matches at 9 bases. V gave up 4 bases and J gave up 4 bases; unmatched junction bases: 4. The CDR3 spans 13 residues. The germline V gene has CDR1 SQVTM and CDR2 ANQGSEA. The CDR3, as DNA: TGCAGCGTTGGGACAGGGGAAATCTATGGCTACACCTTC. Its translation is CSVGTGEIYGYTF. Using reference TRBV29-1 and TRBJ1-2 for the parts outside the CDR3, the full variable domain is SAVISQKPSRDICQRGTSLTIQCQVDSQVTMMFWYRQQPGQSLTLIATANQGSEATYESGFVIDKFPISRPNLTFSTLTVSNMSPEDSSIYLCSVGTGEIYGYTFGSGTRLTVV.

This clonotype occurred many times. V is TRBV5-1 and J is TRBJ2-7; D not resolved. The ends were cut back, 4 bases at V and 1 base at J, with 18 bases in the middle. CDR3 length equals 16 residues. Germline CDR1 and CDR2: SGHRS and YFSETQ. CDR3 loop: CASSSLGLTESYEQYF. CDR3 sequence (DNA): TGCGCCAGCAGCAGTTTAGGCCTAACCGAATCCTACGAGCAGTACTTC.

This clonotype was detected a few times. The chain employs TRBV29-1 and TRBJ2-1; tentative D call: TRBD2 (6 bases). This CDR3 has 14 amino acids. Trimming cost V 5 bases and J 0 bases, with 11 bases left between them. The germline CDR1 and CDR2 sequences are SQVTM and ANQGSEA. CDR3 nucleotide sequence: TGCAGCGTTCGGACGGGACTCTCCTACAATGAGCAGTTCTTC. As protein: CSVRTGLSYNEQFF.

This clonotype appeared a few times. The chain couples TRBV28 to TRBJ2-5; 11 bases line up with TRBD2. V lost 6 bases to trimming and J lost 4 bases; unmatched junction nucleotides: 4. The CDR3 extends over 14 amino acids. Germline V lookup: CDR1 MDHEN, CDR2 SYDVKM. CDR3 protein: CASRRLAGLETQYF. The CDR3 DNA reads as TGTGCCAGCAGGCGACTAGCGGGGTTAGAGACCCAGTACTTC.

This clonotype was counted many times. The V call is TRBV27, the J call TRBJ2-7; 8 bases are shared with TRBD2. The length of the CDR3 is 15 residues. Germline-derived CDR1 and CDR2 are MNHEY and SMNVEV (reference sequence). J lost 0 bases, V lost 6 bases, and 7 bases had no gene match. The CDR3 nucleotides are TGTGCCAGCAGGGGGATACTAGCGGACTCCTACGAGCAGTACTTC. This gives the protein CASRGILADSYEQYF.

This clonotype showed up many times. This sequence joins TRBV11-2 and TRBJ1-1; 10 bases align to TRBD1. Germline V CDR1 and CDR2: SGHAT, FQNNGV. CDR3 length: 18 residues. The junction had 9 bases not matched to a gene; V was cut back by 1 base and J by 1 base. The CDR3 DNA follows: TGTGCCAGCAGCTTAGGAAGAGGGTGGGACAGGGGGAACACTGAAGCTTTCTTT. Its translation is CASSLGRGWDRGNTEAFF.

CDR3 in amino acids: CASSERPKSTTFF. CDR3 sequence (DNA): TGTGCCAGCAGTGAGAGACCGAAATCAACAACCTTCTTT. The rearrangement uses TRBV6-1 and TRBJ1-1; D gene ambiguous. Germline CDR1 and CDR2: MNHNS and SASEGT. The CDR3 is 13 residues long. With 3 bases removed from V and 14 bases from J, the gap between germline ends came to 19 bases.

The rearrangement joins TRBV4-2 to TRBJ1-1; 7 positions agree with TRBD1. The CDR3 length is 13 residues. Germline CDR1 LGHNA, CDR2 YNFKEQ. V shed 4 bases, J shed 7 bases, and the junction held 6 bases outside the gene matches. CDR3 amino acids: CASSPQQGFEAFF. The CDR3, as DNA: TGTGCCAGCAGCCCCCAACAGGGGTTTGAAGCTTTCTTT.

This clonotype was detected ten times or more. The CDR3 is CASSAGTSGINEQYF. The CDR3 region has the DNA TGTGCCAGCAGTGCCGGGACTAGCGGGATCAACGAGCAGTACTTC. The J gene is TRBJ2-7, the V gene TRBV2, with 13 positions matching TRBD2. This CDR3 is 15 amino acids long. CDR1 and CDR2 from the germline V gene are SNHLY and FYNNEI. V was pared by 4 bases and J by 5 bases, with 5 bases of the junction left unmatched.

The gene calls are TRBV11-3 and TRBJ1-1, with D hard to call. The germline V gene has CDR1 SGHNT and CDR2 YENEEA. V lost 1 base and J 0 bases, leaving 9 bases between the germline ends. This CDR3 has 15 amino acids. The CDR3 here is CASSLGAQMNTEAFF. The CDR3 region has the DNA TGTGCCAGCAGCTTAGGTGCACAAATGAACACTGAAGCTTTCTTT. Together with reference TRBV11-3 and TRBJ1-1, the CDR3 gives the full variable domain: EAGVVQSPRYKIIEKKQPVAFWCNPISGHNTLYWYLQNLGQGPELLIRYENEEAVDDSQLPKDRFSAERLKGVDSTLKIQPAELGDSAVYLCASSLGAQMNTEAFFGQGTRLTVV.

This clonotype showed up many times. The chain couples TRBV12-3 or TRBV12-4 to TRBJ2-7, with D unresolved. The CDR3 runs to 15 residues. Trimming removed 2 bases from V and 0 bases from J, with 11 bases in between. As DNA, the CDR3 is TGTGCCAGCAGTTTATATGCAGTCAGCTCCTACGAGCAGTACTTC. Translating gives CASSLYAVSSYEQYF.

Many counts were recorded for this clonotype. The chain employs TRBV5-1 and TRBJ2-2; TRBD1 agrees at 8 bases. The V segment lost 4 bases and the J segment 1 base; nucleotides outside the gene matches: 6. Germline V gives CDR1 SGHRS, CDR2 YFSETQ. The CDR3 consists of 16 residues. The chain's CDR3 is CASSVTGTGNTGELFF. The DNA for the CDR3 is TGCGCCAGCAGCGTAACCGGGACAGGGAACACCGGGGAGCTGTTTTTT. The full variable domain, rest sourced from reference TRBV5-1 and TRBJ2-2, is KAGVTQTPRYLIKTRGQQVTLSCSPISGHRSVSWYQQTPGQGLQFLFEYFSETQRNKGNFPGRFSGRQFSNSRSEMNVSTLELGDSALYLCASSVTGTGNTGELFFGEGSRLTVL.

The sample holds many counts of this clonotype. DNA of the CDR3: TGTGCCACCAGTGTTTGTAAGGGGGAGGAGACGAACACTGAAGCTTTCTTT. Its protein product is CATSVCKGEETNTEAFF. This chain joins TRBV24-1 and TRBJ1-1; D possibly corresponds to TRBD1 (6 bases). The ends were cut back, 5 bases at V and 1 base at J, with 19 bases in the middle. Germline V gene lookup returns CDR1 KGHDR and CDR2 SFDVKD. This CDR3 comprises 17 residues.